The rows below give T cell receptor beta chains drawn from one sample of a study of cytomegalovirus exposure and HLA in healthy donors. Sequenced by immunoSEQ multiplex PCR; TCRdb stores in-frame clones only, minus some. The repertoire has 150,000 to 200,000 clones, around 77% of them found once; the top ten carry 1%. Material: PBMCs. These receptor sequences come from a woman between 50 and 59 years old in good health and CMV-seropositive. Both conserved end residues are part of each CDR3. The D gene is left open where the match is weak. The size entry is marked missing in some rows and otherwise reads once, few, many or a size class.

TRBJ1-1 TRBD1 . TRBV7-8 CASSPGTGALNTEAFF TGTGCCAGCAGCCCCGGGACAGGGGCTCTGAACACTGAAGCTTTCTTT
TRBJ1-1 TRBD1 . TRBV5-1 CASSIRTGVVVAFF TGCGCCAGCAGCATAAGAACAGGGGTGGTAGTAGCTTTCTTT
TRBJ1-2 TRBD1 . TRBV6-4 CASSRDRAYGGYTF TGTGCCAGCAGCCGGGACAGGGCTTATGGTGGCTACACCTTC
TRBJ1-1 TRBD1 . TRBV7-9 CSSSLAATGRRSPTEAFF TGTTCCAGCAGCTTAGCCGCGACAGGGAGAAGGTCTCCAACAGAAGCTTTCTTT
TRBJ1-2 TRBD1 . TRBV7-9 CASSPRTGIGYGYTF TGTGCCAGCAGCCCCCGGACAGGGATAGGGTATGGCTACACCTTC
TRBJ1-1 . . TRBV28 CASSISMNTEAFF TGTGCCAGCAGTATCAGTATGAACACTGAAGCTTTCTTT
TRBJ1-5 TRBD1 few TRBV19 CASSRTGVPAQHF TGTGCCAGTAGTCGGACAGGGGTACCAGCCCAGCATTTT
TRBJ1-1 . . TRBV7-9 CASSLDYNTEAFF TGTGCCAGCAGCTTAGACTACAACACTGAAGCTTTCTTT
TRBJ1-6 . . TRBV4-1 CASSPEGNSPLHF TGCGCCAGCAGCCCCGAGGGTAATTCACCCCTCCACTTT
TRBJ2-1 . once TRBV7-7 CASSLAGTYNEQFF TGTGCTAGCAGCTTAGCCGGGACTTACAATGAGCAGTTCTTC
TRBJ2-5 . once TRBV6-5 CASSSNFEQYF TGTGCCAGCAGTTCAAACTTTGAGCAGTACTTC
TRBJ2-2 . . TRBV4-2 CASSQVRTNTGELFF TGTGCCAGCAGCCAAGTCAGAACGAACACCGGGGAGCTGTTTTTT
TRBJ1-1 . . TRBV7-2 CASSTRRDVGEAFF TGTGCCAGCAGCACGAGGAGGGATGTGGGTGAAGCTTTCTTT
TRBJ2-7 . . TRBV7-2 CASSSQRSYEQYF TGTGCCAGCAGCTCACAGAGATCCTACGAGCAGTACTTC
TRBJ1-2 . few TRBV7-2 CASSWGQFYGYTF TGTGCCAGCAGCTGGGGACAATTCTATGGCTACACCTTC
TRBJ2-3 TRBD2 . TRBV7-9 CSSSLRTSGDRTDTQYF TGTTCCAGCAGCTTAAGGACTAGCGGGGATCGCACAGATACGCAGTATTTT
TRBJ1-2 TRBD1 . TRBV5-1 CASSSDRVGYTF TGCGCCAGCAGTAGTGACAGGGTCGGCTACACCTTC
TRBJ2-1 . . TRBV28 CAASAYNEQFF TGTGCCGCCTCAGCCTACAATGAGCAGTTCTTC
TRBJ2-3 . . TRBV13 CASSLILAGAGDTQYF TGTGCCAGCAGCCTCATTTTGGCGGGGGCGGGGGATACGCAGTATTTT
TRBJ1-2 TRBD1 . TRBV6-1 CASSGRTGSWSGYTF TGTGCCAGCAGTGGGCGGACAGGGAGTTGGAGTGGCTACACCTTC
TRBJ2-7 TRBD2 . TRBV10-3 CAIGREEREYEQYF TGTGCCATCGGGAGGGAGGAGCGGGAGTACGAGCAGTACTTC
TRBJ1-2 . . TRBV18 CASSPTVNYGYTF TGTGCCAGCTCACCAACAGTAAACTATGGCTACACCTTC
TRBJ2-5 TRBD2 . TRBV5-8 CASSFGLAAFSGETQYF TGTGCCAGCTCCTTTGGGCTAGCGGCCTTCTCTGGGGAGACCCAGTACTTC
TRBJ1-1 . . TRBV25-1 CASSEFGPEAFF TGTGCCAGCAGTGAATTTGGGCCTGAAGCTTTCTTT
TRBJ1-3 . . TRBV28 CASSFSNRNTIYF TGTGCCAGCAGTTTTAGTAATAGAAACACCATATATTTT
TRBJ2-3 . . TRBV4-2 CASSRDLGSTDTQYF TGTGCCAGCAGCCGAGACCTAGGAAGCACAGATACGCAGTATTTT
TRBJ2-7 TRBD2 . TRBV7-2 CASSLELGLFSEQYF TGTGCCAGCAGCTTAGAGTTGGGACTATTCTCCGAGCAGTACTTC
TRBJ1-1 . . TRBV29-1 CSVEVPGQNTEAFF TGCAGCGTTGAAGTACCCGGACAGAACACTGAAGCTTTCTTT
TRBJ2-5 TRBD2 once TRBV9 CASSGRLAGAETQYF TGTGCCAGCAGCGGGCGGCTAGCGGGAGCAGAGACCCAGTACTTC
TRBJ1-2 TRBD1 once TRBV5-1 CASSNSGTDYGYTF TGCGCCAGCAGCAACTCCGGGACAGATTATGGCTACACCTTC
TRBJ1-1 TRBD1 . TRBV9 CASSSQTGGNTEAFF TGTGCCAGCAGCTCCCAGACAGGGGGAAACACTGAAGCTTTCTTT
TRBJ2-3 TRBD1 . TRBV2 CASSPEQGAGTDTQYF TGTGCCAGCAGTCCGGAACAGGGGGCTGGCACAGATACGCAGTATTTT
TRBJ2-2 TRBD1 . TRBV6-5 CASSTRGPGELFF TGTGCCAGCAGTACCAGGGGGCCCGGGGAGCTGTTTTTT